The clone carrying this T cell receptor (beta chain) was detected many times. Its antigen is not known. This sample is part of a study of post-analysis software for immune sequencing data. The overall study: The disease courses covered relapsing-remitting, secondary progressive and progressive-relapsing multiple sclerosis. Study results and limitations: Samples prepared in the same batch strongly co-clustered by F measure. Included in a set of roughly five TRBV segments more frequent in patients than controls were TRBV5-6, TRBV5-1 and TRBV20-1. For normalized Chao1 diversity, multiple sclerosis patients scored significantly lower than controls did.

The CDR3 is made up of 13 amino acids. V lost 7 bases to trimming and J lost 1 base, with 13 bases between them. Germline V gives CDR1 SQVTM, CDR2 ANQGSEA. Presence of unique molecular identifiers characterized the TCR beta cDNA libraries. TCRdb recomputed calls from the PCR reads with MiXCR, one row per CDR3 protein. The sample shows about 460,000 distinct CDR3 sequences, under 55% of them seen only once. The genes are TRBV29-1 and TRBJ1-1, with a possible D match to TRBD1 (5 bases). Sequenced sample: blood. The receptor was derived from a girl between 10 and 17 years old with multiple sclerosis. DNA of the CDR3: TGCAGCGCAAAAGGGACGGGGAACACTGAAGCTTTCTTT. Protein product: CSAKGTGNTEAFF.